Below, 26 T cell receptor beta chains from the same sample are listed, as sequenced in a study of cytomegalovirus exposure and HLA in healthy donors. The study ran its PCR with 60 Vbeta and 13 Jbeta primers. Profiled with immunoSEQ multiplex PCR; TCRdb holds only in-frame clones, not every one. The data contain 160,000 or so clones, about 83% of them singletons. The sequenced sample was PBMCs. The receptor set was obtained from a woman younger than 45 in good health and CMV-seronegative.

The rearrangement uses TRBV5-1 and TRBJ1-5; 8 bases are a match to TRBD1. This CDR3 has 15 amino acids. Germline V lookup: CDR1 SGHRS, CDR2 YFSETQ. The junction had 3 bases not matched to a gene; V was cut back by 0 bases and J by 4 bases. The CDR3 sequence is CASSLAGQGNQPQHF. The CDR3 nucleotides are TGCGCCAGCAGCTTGGCCGGACAGGGTAATCAGCCCCAGCATTTT.

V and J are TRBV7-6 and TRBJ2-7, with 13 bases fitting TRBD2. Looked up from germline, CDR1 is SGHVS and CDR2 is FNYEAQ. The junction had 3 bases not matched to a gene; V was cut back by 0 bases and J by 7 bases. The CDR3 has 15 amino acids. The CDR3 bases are TGTGCCAGCAGCTTAGCGGGACTAGCGGGGCGAGAGCAGTACTTC. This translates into CASSLAGLAGREQYF. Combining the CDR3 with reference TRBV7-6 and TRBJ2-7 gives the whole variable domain GAGVSQSPRYKVTKRGQDVALRCDPISGHVSLYWYRQALGQGPEFLTYFNYEAQQDKSGLPNDRFSAERPEGSISTLTIQRTEQRDSAMYRCASSLAGLAGREQYFGPGTRLTVT.

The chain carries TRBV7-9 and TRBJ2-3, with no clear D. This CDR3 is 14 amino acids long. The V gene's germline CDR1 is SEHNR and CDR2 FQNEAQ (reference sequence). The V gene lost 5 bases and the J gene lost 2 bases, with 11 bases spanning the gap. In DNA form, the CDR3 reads TGTGCCAGCAGCCCCCGGGTAGCCACAGATACGCAGTATTTT. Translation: CASSPRVATDTQYF.

CDR3 amino acids: CASSLLAENTEAFF. CDR3 DNA: TGTGCCAGCAGTTTACTGGCAGAGAACACTGAAGCTTTCTTT. The V and J genes are TRBV28 and TRBJ1-1, with D uncertain. The length of the CDR3 is 14 residues. Looked up from germline, CDR1 is MDHEN and CDR2 is SYDVKM. V was pared by 2 bases and J by 1 base, with 8 bases between.

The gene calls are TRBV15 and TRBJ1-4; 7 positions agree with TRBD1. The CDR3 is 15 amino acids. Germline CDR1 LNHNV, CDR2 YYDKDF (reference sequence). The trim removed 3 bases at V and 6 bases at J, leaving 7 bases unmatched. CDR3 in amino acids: CATSRTGTADEKLFF. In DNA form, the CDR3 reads TGTGCCACCAGCAGGACCGGGACAGCAGATGAAAAACTGTTTTTT. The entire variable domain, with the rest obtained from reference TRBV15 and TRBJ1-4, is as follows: DAMVIQNPRYQVTQFGKPVTLSCSQTLNHNVMYWYQQKSSQAPKLLFHYYDKDFNNEADTPDNFQSRRPNTSFCFLDIRSPGLGDTAMYLCATSRTGTADEKLFFGSGTQLSVL.

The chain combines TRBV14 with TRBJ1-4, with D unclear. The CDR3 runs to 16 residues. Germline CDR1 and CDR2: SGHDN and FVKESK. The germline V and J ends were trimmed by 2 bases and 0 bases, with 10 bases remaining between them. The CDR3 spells CASSQMDSSTNEKLFF. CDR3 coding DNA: TGTGCCAGCAGCCAAATGGACTCTTCAACTAATGAAAAACTGTTTTTT.

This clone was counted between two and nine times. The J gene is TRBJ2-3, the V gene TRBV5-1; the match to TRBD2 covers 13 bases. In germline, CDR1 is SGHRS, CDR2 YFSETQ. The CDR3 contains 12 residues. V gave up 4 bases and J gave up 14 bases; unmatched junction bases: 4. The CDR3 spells CASSKGLAGPYF. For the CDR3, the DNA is TGCGCCAGCAGCAAGGGACTAGCGGGGCCGTATTTT.

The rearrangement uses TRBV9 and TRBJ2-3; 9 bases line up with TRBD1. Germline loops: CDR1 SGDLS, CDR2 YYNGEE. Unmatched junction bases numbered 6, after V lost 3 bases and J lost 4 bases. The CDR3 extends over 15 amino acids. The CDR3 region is CASSAVGQGPDTQYF. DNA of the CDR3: TGTGCCAGCAGCGCGGTGGGACAGGGCCCAGATACGCAGTATTTT.

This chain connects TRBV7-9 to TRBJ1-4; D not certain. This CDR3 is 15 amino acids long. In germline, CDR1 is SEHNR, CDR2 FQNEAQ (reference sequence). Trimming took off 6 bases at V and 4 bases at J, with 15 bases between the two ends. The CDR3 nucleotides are TGTGCCAGCAGGACAATTGATTACCTTAATGAAAAACTGTTTTTT. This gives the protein CASRTIDYLNEKLFF.

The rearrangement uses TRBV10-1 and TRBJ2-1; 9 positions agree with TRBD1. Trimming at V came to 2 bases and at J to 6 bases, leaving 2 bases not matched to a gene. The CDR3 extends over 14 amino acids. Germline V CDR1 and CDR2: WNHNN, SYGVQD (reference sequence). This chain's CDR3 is CASSEDRGVNEQFF. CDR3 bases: TGCGCCAGCAGTGAGGACAGGGGGGTCAATGAGCAGTTCTTC.

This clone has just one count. CDR3 loop: CASSTRDRANTEAFF. The CDR3 nucleotides are TGTGCCAGTAGTACCCGGGACAGGGCGAACACTGAAGCTTTCTTT. This rearrangement joins TRBV19 to TRBJ1-1; 9 nucleotides line up with TRBD1. Per germline, CDR1 LNHDA and CDR2 SQIVND (reference sequence). The CDR3 sequence is 15 residues long. The V segment lost 4 bases and the J segment 1 base; nucleotides outside the gene matches: 4.

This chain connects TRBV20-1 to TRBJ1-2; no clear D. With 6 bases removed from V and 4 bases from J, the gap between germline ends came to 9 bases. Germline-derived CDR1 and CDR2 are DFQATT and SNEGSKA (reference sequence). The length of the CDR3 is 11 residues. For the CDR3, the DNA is TGCAGTGCACCAGGAACCTATGGCTACACCTTC. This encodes CSAPGTYGYTF.

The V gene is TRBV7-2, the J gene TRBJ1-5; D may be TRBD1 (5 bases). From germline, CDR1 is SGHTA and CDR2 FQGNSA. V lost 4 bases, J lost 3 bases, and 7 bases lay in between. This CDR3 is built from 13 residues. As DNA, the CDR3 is TGTGCCAGCAGCTACAGGTTCAATCAGCCCCAGCATTTT. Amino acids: CASSYRFNQPQHF. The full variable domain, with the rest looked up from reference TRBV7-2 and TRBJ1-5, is GAGVSQSPSNKVTEKGKDVELRCDPISGHTALYWYRQSLGQGLEFLIYFQGNSAPDKSGLPSDRFSAERTGGSVSTLTIQRTQQEDSAVYLCASSYRFNQPQHFGDGTRLSIL.

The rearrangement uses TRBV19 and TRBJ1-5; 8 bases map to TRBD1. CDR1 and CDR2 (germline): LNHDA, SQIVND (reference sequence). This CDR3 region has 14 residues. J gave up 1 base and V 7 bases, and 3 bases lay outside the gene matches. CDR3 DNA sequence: TGTGCCAGTACTACAGGGGGGAGCAATCAGCCCCAGCATTTT. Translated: CASTTGGSNQPQHF. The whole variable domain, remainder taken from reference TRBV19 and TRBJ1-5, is DGGITQSPKYLFRKEGQNVTLSCEQNLNHDAMYWYRQDPGQGLRLIYYSQIVNDFQKGDIAEGYSVSREKKESFPLTVTSAQKNPTAFYLCASTTGGSNQPQHFGDGTRLSIL.

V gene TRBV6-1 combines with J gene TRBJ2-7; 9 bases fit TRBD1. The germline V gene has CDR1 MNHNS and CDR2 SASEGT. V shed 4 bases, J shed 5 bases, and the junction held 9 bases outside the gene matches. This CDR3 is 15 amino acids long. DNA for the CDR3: TGTGCCAGCAGTGGGGGGGGACAGGGTTCCAACGAGCAGTACTTC. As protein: CASSGGGQGSNEQYF.

This chain's CDR3 is CASSPRGQGGTEAFF. CDR3 bases: TGTGCCAGCTCACCCCGAGGACAGGGGGGCACTGAAGCTTTCTTT. This chain links TRBV18 with TRBJ1-1; TRBD1 matches 10 bases. Germline-derived CDR1 and CDR2 are KGHSH and LQKENI. The V gene end was trimmed by 3 bases and the J gene end by 4 bases; junction bases not matched to a gene: 5. There are 15 residues in the CDR3.

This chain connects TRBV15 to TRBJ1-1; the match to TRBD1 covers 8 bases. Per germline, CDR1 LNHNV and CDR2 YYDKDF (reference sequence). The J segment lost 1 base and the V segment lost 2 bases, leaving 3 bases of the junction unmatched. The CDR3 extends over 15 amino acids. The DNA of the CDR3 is TGTGCCACCAGCAGATTTGGGACAGGGAACACTGAAGCTTTCTTT. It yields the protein CATSRFGTGNTEAFF.

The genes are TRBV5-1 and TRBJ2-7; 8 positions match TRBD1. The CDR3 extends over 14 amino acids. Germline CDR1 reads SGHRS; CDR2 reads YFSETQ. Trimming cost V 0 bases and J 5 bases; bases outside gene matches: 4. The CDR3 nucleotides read TGCGCCAGCAGCTTGGAACAGGGGGGCGACGAGCAGTACTTC. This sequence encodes CASSLEQGGDEQYF.

In DNA form, the CDR3 reads TGTGCCAGCAGCTTAGGGCTAGCGGGGGCCCGCACAGATACGCAGTATTTT. It encodes CASSLGLAGARTDTQYF. The gene calls are TRBV7-2 and TRBJ2-3, with 10 bases aligning to TRBD2. Germline CDR1 and CDR2: SGHTA and FQGNSA. V was clipped by 1 base and J by 1 base; unmatched bases: 5. The CDR3 extends over 17 amino acids.

The CDR3 nucleotides read TGTGCCAGTAGTATTTCGGGTGAGCAGTTCTTC. Its protein product is CASSISGEQFF. The chain is built from TRBV19 and TRBJ2-1; no clear D. This CDR3 has 11 residues. Deletions cut 3 bases from V and 9 bases from J, with 6 bases between. The germline V gene encodes CDR1 LNHDA and CDR2 SQIVND (reference sequence).

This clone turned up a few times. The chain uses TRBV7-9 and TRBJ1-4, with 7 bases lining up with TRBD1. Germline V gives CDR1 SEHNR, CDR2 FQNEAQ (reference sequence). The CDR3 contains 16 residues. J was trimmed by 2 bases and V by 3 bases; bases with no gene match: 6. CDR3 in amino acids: CASSFAPTGTNEKLFF. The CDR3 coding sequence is TGTGCCAGCAGCTTTGCCCCGACAGGGACTAATGAAAAACTGTTTTTT.

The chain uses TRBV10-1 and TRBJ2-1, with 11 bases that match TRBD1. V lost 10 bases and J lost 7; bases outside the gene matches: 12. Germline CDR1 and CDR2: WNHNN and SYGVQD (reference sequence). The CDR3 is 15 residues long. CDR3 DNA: TGCGCCACCTCCGCGTACGGGACAGGGGGGAATGAGCAGTTCTTC. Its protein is CATSAYGTGGNEQFF.

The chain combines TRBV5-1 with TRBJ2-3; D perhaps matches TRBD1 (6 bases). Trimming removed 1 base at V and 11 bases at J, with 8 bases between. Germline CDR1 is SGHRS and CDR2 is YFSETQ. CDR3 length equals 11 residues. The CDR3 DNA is TGCGCCAGCAGCTTGCAGGGGCTGCAGTATTTT. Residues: CASSLQGLQYF.

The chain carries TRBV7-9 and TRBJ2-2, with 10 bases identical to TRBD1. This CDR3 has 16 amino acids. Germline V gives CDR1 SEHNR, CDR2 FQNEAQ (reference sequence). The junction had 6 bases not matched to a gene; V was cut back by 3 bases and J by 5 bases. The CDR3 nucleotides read TGTGCCAGCAGCTTCGGGACAGGGGAAAAAACCGGGGAGCTGTTTTTT. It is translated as CASSFGTGEKTGELFF.

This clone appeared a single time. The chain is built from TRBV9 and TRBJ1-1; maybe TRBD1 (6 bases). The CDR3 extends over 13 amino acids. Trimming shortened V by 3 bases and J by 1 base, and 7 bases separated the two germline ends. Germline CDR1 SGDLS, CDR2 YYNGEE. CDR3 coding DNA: TGTGCCAGCAGCGGGGGGCGGAACACTGAAGCTTTCTTT. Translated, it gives CASSGGRNTEAFF.

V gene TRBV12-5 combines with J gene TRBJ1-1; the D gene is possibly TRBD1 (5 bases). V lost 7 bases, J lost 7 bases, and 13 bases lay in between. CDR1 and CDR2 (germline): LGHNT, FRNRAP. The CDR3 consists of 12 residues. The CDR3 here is CASEGALGEAFF. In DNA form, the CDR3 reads TGTGCTAGTGAAGGGGCCCTCGGTGAAGCTTTCTTT.